What follows describes a single T cell receptor beta chain. The antigen is unknown. This entry is derived from a study of T cell responses to AZD1222 COVID-19 vaccine. Trimming cost V 6 bases and J 1 base, with 10 bases left between them. The CDR3 runs 13 residues. Only in-frame clones appear in the TCRdb table, and some are missing; sequencing was by immunoSEQ multiplex PCR. Of more than 95,000 clones listed, 86% are singletons. The study's findings and limits: Spike-specific TCR breadth rose after two AZD1222 doses, and depth rose as well.

The gene calls are TRBV12-3 or TRBV12-4 and TRBJ2-7; possible D gene TRBD2, 5 bases. The input for sequencing was peripheral blood, taken 28 days after the second dose of the MenACWY control vaccine. The receptor comes from an adult who received the MenACWY meningococcal vaccine as a control. The CDR3 coding sequence is TGTGCCAGCAGACCTCCGGGGTCCTACGAGCAGTACTTC. Residues: CASRPPGSYEQYF.